This is a list of T cell receptor beta chains from one sample in a study of glioma-infiltrating T cells. TCRdb independently ran MiXCR on the multiplex PCR reads; one entry per CDR3 protein. The sample holds roughly 200,000 distinct CDR3 sequences; 30% to 40% are singletons and the top ten take 20% to 25%. The specimen sequenced was glioma tissue, nonneoplastic brain tissue, or PBMCs (not recorded which). The receptors here all came from a human donor with low-grade glioma or glioblastoma, undergoing nonglioma brain surgery, or in good health (not recorded which). The CDR3 runs from the conserved cysteine through the conserved F or W. The D gene is left open where the match is weak. The size field is filled for only some rows; it gives once, few, many or a size class.

clone_size: .; j_call: TRBJ2-5; d_call: TRBD1; v_call: TRBV4-1; cdr3_aa: CASSQDVTGGIQETQYF; cdr3_nt: TGCGCCAGCAGCCAAGATGTGACAGGGGGAATCCAAGAGACCCAGTACTTC
clone_size: .; j_call: TRBJ1-6; d_call: .; v_call: TRBV27; cdr3_aa: CASSTSGPSATLHF; cdr3_nt: .
clone_size: many; j_call: TRBJ1-1; d_call: TRBD1; v_call: TRBV20-1; cdr3_aa: CSATPPTGGNTEAFF; cdr3_nt: TGCAGTGCTACCCCCCCCACAGGGGGGAACACTGAAGCTTTCTTT
clone_size: .; j_call: TRBJ2-1; d_call: TRBD1; v_call: TRBV20-1; cdr3_aa: CSAMDRAWGNKQFF; cdr3_nt: TGCAGTGCTATGGACAGGGCGTGGGGCAATAAGCAGTTCTTC
clone_size: many; j_call: TRBJ1-2; d_call: .; v_call: TRBV19; cdr3_aa: CASSIVQGGGYTF; cdr3_nt: TGTGCCAGTAGTATAGTCCAGGGAGGAGGCTACACCTTC
clone_size: .; j_call: TRBJ2-7; d_call: .; v_call: TRBV6-1; cdr3_aa: CASSPASVPEQYF; cdr3_nt: TGTGCCAGCAGTCCAGCTAGCGTCCCCGAGCAGTACTTC
clone_size: many; j_call: TRBJ2-1; d_call: TRBD2; v_call: TRBV15; cdr3_aa: CATSRELAPSYNEQFF; cdr3_nt: TGTGCCACCAGCAGAGAACTAGCGCCTTCCTACAATGAGCAGTTCTTC
clone_size: many; j_call: TRBJ1-2; d_call: .; v_call: TRBV7-2; cdr3_aa: CASSYIGLSYGYTF; cdr3_nt: TGTGCCAGCAGCTATATAGGACTTTCCTATGGCTACACCTTC
clone_size: many; j_call: TRBJ2-7; d_call: .; v_call: TRBV7-2; cdr3_aa: CASSPTTGYEQYF; cdr3_nt: TGTGCCAGCAGCCCAACGACGGGGTACGAGCAGTACTTC
clone_size: many; j_call: TRBJ1-1; d_call: TRBD1; v_call: TRBV7-2; cdr3_aa: CASSSRGRVTEAFF; cdr3_nt: TGTGCCAGCAGCTCCAGGGGGCGAGTAACTGAAGCTTTCTTT
clone_size: few; j_call: TRBJ1-3; d_call: .; v_call: TRBV18; cdr3_aa: CASSPPTVSGNTIYF; cdr3_nt: TGTGCCAGCTCACCACCGACAGTCTCTGGAAACACCATATATTTT
clone_size: many; j_call: TRBJ2-3; d_call: .; v_call: TRBV4-1; cdr3_aa: CASSQVRTDTQYF; cdr3_nt: TGCGCCAGCAGCCAAGTCAGGACAGATACGCAGTATTTT
clone_size: many; j_call: TRBJ2-3; d_call: TRBD2; v_call: TRBV28; cdr3_aa: CASSSWSSGRGADTQYF; cdr3_nt: TGTGCCAGCAGTTCCTGGTCTAGCGGGAGAGGGGCAGATACGCAGTATTTT
clone_size: many; j_call: TRBJ2-7; d_call: .; v_call: TRBV20-1; cdr3_aa: CSARDSYEQYF; cdr3_nt: TGCAGTGCTAGAGACTCCTACGAGCAGTACTTC
clone_size: many; j_call: TRBJ2-1; d_call: TRBD2; v_call: TRBV6-2/TRBV6-3; cdr3_aa: CASSIAGLSYNEQFF; cdr3_nt: TGTGCCAGCAGTATAGCGGGCCTCTCCTACAATGAGCAGTTCTTC
clone_size: .; j_call: TRBJ1-2; d_call: TRBD1; v_call: TRBV12-3/TRBV12-4; cdr3_aa: CASSFLTGGANYGYTF; cdr3_nt: TGTGCCAGCAGTTTCTTGACAGGGGGAGCTAACTATGGCTACACCTTC
clone_size: .; j_call: TRBJ2-1; d_call: .; v_call: TRBV6-1; cdr3_aa: CASRKSGGREYNEQFF; cdr3_nt: TGTGCCAGCAGGAAATCCGGAGGGAGAGAATACAATGAGCAGTTCTTC
clone_size: .; j_call: TRBJ1-1; d_call: .; v_call: TRBV19; cdr3_aa: CATQRQLTSPSAFF; cdr3_nt: TGTGCCACCCAACGACAGCTTACGAGCCCTTCGGCTTTCTTT
clone_size: many; j_call: TRBJ2-7; d_call: TRBD1; v_call: TRBV27; cdr3_aa: CASSPTGTGIPYEQYF; cdr3_nt: TGTGCCAGCAGCCCTACCGGGACAGGGATTCCCTACGAGCAGTACTTC
clone_size: once; j_call: TRBJ2-1; d_call: .; v_call: TRBV18; cdr3_aa: CASSPRLVVYNEQFF; cdr3_nt: TGTGCCAGCTCACCAAGGCTAGTAGTCTACAATGAGCAGTTCTTC
clone_size: few; j_call: TRBJ1-1; d_call: .; v_call: TRBV12-3/TRBV12-4; cdr3_aa: CASSFPGAGTEAFF; cdr3_nt: TGTGCCAGCAGTTTTCCAGGGGCCGGTACTGAAGCTTTCTTT
clone_size: .; j_call: TRBJ2-5; d_call: TRBD2; v_call: TRBV7-9; cdr3_aa: CASSLLAGHQETQYF; cdr3_nt: TGTGCCAGCAGCTTGCTAGCGGGCCACCAAGAGACCCAGTACTTC
clone_size: few; j_call: TRBJ1-4; d_call: .; v_call: TRBV29-1; cdr3_aa: CSVRQAQYEKLFF; cdr3_nt: TGCAGCGTTAGGCAGGCTCAGTATGAAAAACTGTTTTTT
clone_size: .; j_call: TRBJ2-5; d_call: TRBD1; v_call: TRBV5-1; cdr3_aa: CASSIKPGQITETQYF; cdr3_nt: TGCGCCAGCAGCATAAAACCGGGACAGATTACGGAGACCCAGTACTTC
clone_size: few; j_call: TRBJ2-2; d_call: TRBD2; v_call: TRBV10-3; cdr3_aa: CAMARREANTGELFF; cdr3_nt: TGTGCCATGGCTCGGCGGGAGGCGAACACCGGGGAGCTGTTTTTT
clone_size: once; j_call: TRBJ2-7; d_call: TRBD1; v_call: TRBV27; cdr3_aa: CASSATGTGNEQYF; cdr3_nt: TGTGCCAGCAGTGCGACCGGGACAGGGAACGAGCAGTACTTC
clone_size: .; j_call: TRBJ1-2; d_call: .; v_call: TRBV9; cdr3_aa: CASSATGSRGDGYTF; cdr3_nt: TGTGCCAGCAGCGCGACAGGTAGCAGGGGAGATGGCTACACCTTC
clone_size: many; j_call: TRBJ2-7; d_call: TRBD2; v_call: TRBV19; cdr3_aa: CASSAQLAGGSYEQYF; cdr3_nt: TGTGCCAGTAGTGCTCAGCTAGCGGGAGGCTCCTACGAGCAGTACTTC
clone_size: many; j_call: TRBJ1-2; d_call: .; v_call: TRBV7-2; cdr3_aa: CASSLEVSQYGYTF; cdr3_nt: TGTGCCAGCAGCTTAGAGGTCAGCCAATATGGCTACACCTTC
clone_size: .; j_call: TRBJ2-7; d_call: .; v_call: TRBV19; cdr3_aa: CASSIGQVSAYEQYF; cdr3_nt: TGTGCCAGTAGTATAGGGCAGGTTTCAGCCTACGAGCAGTACTTC
clone_size: many; j_call: TRBJ2-7; d_call: .; v_call: TRBV11-1; cdr3_aa: CASSFSGTISYEQYF; cdr3_nt: TGTGCCAGCAGCTTCTCCGGGACAATCTCCTACGAGCAGTACTTC
clone_size: .; j_call: TRBJ2-1; d_call: .; v_call: TRBV6-1; cdr3_aa: CASSLTSFPTTYNEQFF; cdr3_nt: TGTGCCAGCAGCCTGACTAGTTTTCCTACTACCTACAATGAGCAGTTCTTC
clone_size: .; j_call: TRBJ2-3; d_call: .; v_call: TRBV11-2; cdr3_aa: CASSSSTPGIKDTQYF; cdr3_nt: TGTGCCAGCAGCTCCTCGACTCCCGGGATTAAGGATACGCAGTATTTT
clone_size: many; j_call: TRBJ2-1; d_call: .; v_call: TRBV2; cdr3_aa: CASSEAAGSVDEQFF; cdr3_nt: TGTGCCAGCAGTGAAGCGGCAGGGTCCGTGGATGAGCAGTTCTTC
clone_size: .; j_call: TRBJ2-7; d_call: TRBD1; v_call: TRBV27; cdr3_aa: CASSTADRRSYEQYF; cdr3_nt: TGTGCCAGCAGTACCGCGGACAGGCGATCCTACGAGCAGTACTTC
clone_size: .; j_call: TRBJ1-2; d_call: TRBD1; v_call: TRBV5-4; cdr3_aa: CTSSLGGQGIYGYTF; cdr3_nt: TGTACCAGCAGCTTGGGGGGACAGGGTATCTATGGCTACACCTTC